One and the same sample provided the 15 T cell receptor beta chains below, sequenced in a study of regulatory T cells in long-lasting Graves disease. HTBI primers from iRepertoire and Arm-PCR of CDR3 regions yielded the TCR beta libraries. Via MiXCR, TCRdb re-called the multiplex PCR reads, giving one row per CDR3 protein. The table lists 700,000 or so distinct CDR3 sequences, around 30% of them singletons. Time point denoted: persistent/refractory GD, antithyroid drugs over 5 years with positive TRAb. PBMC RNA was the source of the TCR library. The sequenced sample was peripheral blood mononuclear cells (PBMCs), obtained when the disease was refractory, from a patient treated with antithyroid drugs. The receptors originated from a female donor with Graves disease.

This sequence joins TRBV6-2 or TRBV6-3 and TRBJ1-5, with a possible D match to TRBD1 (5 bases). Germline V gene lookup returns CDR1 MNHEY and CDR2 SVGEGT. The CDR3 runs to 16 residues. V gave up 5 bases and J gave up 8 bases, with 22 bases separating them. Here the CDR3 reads CASSGKMAGPLKPQHF. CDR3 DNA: TGTGCCAGCAGTGGCAAAATGGCAGGGCCCCTGAAGCCCCAGCATTTT.

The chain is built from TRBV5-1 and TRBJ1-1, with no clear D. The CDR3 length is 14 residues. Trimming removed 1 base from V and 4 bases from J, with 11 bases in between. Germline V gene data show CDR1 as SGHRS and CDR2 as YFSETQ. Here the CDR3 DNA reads TGCGCCAGCAGCTTGACCCTGCCCGGCACTGAAGCTTTCTTT. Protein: CASSLTLPGTEAFF.

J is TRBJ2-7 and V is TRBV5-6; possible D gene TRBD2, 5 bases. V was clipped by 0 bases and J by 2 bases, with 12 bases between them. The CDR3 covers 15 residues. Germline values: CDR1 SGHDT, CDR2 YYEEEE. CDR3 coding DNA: TGTGCCAGCAGCTTGGGGCTAGCTGCCGCCTACGAGCAGTACTTC. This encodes CASSLGLAAAYEQYF.

The DNA for the CDR3 is TGTGCCAGCAGTGAAGCGACCGGGACTGCCTACGAGCAGTACTTC. Translated, it gives CASSEATGTAYEQYF. This chain joins TRBV6-1 and TRBJ2-7; D possibly corresponds to TRBD2 (6 bases). The germline CDR1 and CDR2 sequences are MNHNS and SASEGT. V was trimmed by 0 bases and J by 2 bases, leaving 11 bases between them. The CDR3 is 15 residues long.

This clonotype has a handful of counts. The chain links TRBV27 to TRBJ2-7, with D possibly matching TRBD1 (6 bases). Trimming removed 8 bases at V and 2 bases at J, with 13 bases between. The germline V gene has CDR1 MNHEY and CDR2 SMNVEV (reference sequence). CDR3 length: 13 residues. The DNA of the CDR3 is TGTGCCAGCTGGACAGTCCCAACCTACGAGCAGTACTTC. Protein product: CASWTVPTYEQYF.

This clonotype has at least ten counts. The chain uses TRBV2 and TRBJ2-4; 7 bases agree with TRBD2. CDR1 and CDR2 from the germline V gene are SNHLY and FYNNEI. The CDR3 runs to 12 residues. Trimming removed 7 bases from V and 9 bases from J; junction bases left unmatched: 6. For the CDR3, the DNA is TGTGCCAGCACGGGGCGGGAGCCCATTCAGTACTTC. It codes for CASTGREPIQYF.

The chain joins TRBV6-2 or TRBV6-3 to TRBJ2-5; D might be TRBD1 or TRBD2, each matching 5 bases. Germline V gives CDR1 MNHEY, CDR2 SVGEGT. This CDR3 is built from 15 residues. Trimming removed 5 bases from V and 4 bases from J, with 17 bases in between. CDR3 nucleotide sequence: TGTGCCAGCAGTGAACCCGGGGCTCGGTTAGAGACCCAGTACTTC. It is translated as CASSEPGARLETQYF.

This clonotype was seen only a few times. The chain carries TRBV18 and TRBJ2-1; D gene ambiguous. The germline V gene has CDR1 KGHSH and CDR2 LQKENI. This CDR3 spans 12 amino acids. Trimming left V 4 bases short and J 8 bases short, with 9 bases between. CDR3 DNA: TGTGCCAGCTCACTTATGAGAGATGAGCAGTTCTTC. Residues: CASSLMRDEQFF.

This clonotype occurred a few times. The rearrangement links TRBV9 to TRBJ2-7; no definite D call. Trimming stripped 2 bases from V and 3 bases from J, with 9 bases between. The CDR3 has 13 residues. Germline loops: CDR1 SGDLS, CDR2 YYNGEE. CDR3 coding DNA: TGTGCCAGCAGCGTGACACTGGGCTACGAGCAGTACTTC. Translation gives CASSVTLGYEQYF. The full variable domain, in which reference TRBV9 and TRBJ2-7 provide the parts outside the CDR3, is DSGVTQTPKHLITATGQRVTLRCSPRSGDLSVYWYQQSLDQGLQFLIQYYNGEERAKGNILERFSAQQFPDLHSELNLSSLELGDSALYFCASSVTLGYEQYFGPGTRLTVT.

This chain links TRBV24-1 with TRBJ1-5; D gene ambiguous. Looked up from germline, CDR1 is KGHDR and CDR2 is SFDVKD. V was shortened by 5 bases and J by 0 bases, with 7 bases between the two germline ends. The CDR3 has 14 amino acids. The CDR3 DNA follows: TGTGCCACCAGTGCGGCTTATAGCAATCAGCCCCAGCATTTT. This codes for CATSAAYSNQPQHF.

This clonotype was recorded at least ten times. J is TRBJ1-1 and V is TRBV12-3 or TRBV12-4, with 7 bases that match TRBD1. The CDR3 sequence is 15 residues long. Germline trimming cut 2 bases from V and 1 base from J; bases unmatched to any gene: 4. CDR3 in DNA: TGTGCCAGCAGTTTAAAGGAGGGGGCGAACACTGAAGCTTTCTTT. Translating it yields CASSLKEGANTEAFF.

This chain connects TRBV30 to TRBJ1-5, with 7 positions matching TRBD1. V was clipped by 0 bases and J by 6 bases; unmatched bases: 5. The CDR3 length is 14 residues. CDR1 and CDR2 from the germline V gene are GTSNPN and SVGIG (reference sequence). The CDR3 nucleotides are TGTGCCTGGAGTGTAAACAGGGGAGGTCAGCCCCAGCATTTT. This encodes CAWSVNRGGQPQHF.

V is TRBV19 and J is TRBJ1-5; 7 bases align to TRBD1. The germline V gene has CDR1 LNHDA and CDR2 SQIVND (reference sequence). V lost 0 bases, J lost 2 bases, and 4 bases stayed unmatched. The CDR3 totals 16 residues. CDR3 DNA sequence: TGTGCCAGTAGTATAGACGGGGGGACAGGCAATCAGCCCCAGCATTTT. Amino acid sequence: CASSIDGGTGNQPQHF. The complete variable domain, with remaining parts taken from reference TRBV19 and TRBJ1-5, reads DGGITQSPKYLFRKEGQNVTLSCEQNLNHDAMYWYRQDPGQGLRLIYYSQIVNDFQKGDIAEGYSVSREKKESFPLTVTSAQKNPTAFYLCASSIDGGTGNQPQHFGDGTRLSIL.

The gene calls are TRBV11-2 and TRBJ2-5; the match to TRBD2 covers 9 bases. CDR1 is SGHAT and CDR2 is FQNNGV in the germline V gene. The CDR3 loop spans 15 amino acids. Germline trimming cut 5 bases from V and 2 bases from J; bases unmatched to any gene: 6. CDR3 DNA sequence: TGTGCCAGCAGCCCAGGACTAGCGCAACAAGAGACCCAGTACTTC. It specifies CASSPGLAQQETQYF.

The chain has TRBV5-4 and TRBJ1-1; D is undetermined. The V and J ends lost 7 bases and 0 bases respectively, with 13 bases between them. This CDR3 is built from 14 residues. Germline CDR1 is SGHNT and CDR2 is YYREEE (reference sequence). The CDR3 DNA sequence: TGTGCCAGCGCGCTCGACGCTTTGAACACTGAAGCTTTCTTT. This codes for CASALDALNTEAFF.